This T cell receptor beta chain was captured by sequencing in a study of tumor-infiltrating lymphocytes in primary liver carcinoma. The template, roughly 550 ng total RNA, yielded TCR beta cDNA made with a constant-region primer. Sequencing libraries for TCR beta derived from three nested multiplex PCR rounds that used slightly modified ARM-PCR. TCRdb passed the multiplex PCR reads through MiXCR, listing each CDR3 protein once. This sample has hundreds of thousands of distinct CDR3 sequences, with nearly 60% found just once. This clonotype occurred many times. Germline DNA was also extracted, with blood RNA taken from unsorted whole blood. The sequencing input was peripheral blood. The sequence came from a woman in her twenties or thirties with primary liver carcinoma and hepatitis B virus infection.

The CDR3 spells CASSPDRGRGGYTF. In DNA form, the CDR3 reads TGTGCCAGCAGCCCTGACAGGGGGCGCGGGGGCTACACCTTC. The chain uses TRBV12-3 or TRBV12-4 and TRBJ1-2, with 10 bases lining up with TRBD1. The CDR3 contains 14 residues. Trimming took 6 bases from V and 8 from J; bases not matched to a gene: 9.